These 13 T cell receptor beta chains were sequenced from one sample in a study of cytomegalovirus exposure and HLA in healthy donors. The study ran its PCR with 60 Vbeta and 13 Jbeta primers. The protocol was immunoSEQ multiplex PCR, while the TCRdb copy is restricted to in-frame clones and leaves out a portion. With around 140,000 clones in the sample, the ten largest clones hold approximately 1.6%. Material: PBMCs. These receptors originate from a man younger than 35 in good health and CMV-seronegative.

J is TRBJ1-5 and V is TRBV6-5; D ambiguous. The germline V gene encodes CDR1 MNHEY and CDR2 SVGAGI. V lost 5 bases to trimming and J lost 6 bases, with 11 bases between them. This CDR3 is 13 amino acids long. The CDR3 is CASSPGKFQPQHF. Here the CDR3 DNA reads TGTGCCAGCAGTCCGGGAAAATTTCAGCCCCAGCATTTT.

The chain carries TRBV4-3 and TRBJ2-6, with no clear D. The CDR3 is 16 residues long. Germline assignment: CDR1 LGHNA and CDR2 YSLEER. Trimming cost V 3 bases and J 1 base, with 10 bases left between them. The CDR3 loop reads CASSHYQSSGANVLTF. The CDR3, as DNA: TGCGCCAGCAGCCATTACCAGTCTTCTGGGGCCAACGTCCTGACTTTC.

The chain employs TRBV27 and TRBJ2-7; D possibly corresponds to TRBD2 (6 bases). The V gene's germline CDR1 is MNHEY and CDR2 SMNVEV (reference sequence). CDR3 length equals 15 residues. V was pared by 1 base and J by 3 bases, with 13 bases between. The CDR3 here is CASSLWAGRLYEQYF. The DNA of the CDR3 is TGTGCCAGCAGTTTATGGGCAGGGAGGCTCTACGAGCAGTACTTC.

The chain joins TRBV7-4 to TRBJ2-7; D uncertain. The CDR3 extends over 14 amino acids. Trimming pared 1 base from V and 6 bases from J, leaving 13 bases between. CDR1 and CDR2 from the germline V gene are SGHVT and SQSDAQ. Here the CDR3 reads CASSLGAARREQYF. CDR3 nucleotide sequence: TGTGCCAGCAGCTTAGGGGCAGCCCGACGCGAGCAGTACTTC. Full variable domain (remainder filled in from reference TRBV7-4 and TRBJ2-7): GAGVSQSPRYKVAKRGRDVALRCDSISGHVTLYWYRQTLGQGSEVLTYSQSDAQRDKSGRPSGRFSAERPERSVSTLKIQRTEQGDSAVYLCASSLGAARREQYFGPGTRLTVT.

V gene TRBV27 combines with J gene TRBJ2-3; 8 bases are a match to TRBD2. CDR3 length: 16 residues. V lost 4 bases and J lost 3; bases outside the gene matches: 9. The germline gives CDR1 MNHEY, CDR2 SMNVEV (reference sequence). CDR3 residues: CASSYYMTGGTDTQYF. The CDR3 coding sequence is TGTGCCAGCAGTTATTACATGACGGGAGGGACAGATACGCAGTATTTT.

V usage is TRBV19 and J usage is TRBJ1-5, with D possibly matching TRBD1 (6 bases). CDR3 size: 13 residues. The V and J ends lost 6 bases and 5 bases respectively, with 11 bases between them. Germline lookup yields CDR1 LNHDA and CDR2 SQIVND (reference sequence). The CDR3 DNA is TGTGCCAGTAGGACAGGAGGCCATCAGCCCCAGCATTTT. Its protein is CASRTGGHQPQHF. Full variable domain (remainder filled in from reference TRBV19 and TRBJ1-5): DGGITQSPKYLFRKEGQNVTLSCEQNLNHDAMYWYRQDPGQGLRLIYYSQIVNDFQKGDIAEGYSVSREKKESFPLTVTSAQKNPTAFYLCASRTGGHQPQHFGDGTRLSIL.

This rearrangement joins TRBV7-6 to TRBJ2-3; D is perhaps TRBD2 (6 bases). V lost 5 bases to trimming and J lost 8 bases, with 11 bases between them. The germline V gene has CDR1 SGHVS and CDR2 FNYEAQ. The CDR3 totals 12 residues. The CDR3 DNA follows: TGTGCCAGCAGCCTGGACGGGGGTACGCAGTATTTT. Amino acid sequence: CASSLDGGTQYF.

J is TRBJ2-7 and V is TRBV29-1; 7 bases match TRBD1. The V segment lost 6 bases and the J segment 7 bases; nucleotides outside the gene matches: 12. This CDR3 contains 13 residues. Germline V gives CDR1 SQVTM, CDR2 ANQGSEA. CDR3 residues: CSVTPTGSREQYF. The CDR3 nucleotides are TGCAGCGTCACACCGACAGGGTCTAGGGAGCAGTACTTC.

The chain combines TRBV28 with TRBJ2-2; 9 positions match TRBD1. Per the germline V gene, CDR1 is MDHEN and CDR2 is SYDVKM. The CDR3 is 15 residues long. Losses at the gene ends were 3 bases for V and 5 bases for J; bases not matched to a gene: 4. CDR3 loop: CASSFGTGNTGELFF. The CDR3 DNA reads TGTGCCAGCAGTTTCGGGACAGGGAATACCGGGGAGCTGTTTTTT.

The chain is built from TRBV19 and TRBJ1-5, with TRBD1 as a possible D gene (6 bases). The germline V gene encodes CDR1 LNHDA and CDR2 SQIVND (reference sequence). The CDR3 loop spans 16 amino acids. Trimming took off 1 base at V and 8 bases at J, with 18 bases between the two ends. In DNA, the CDR3 is TGTGCCAGTAGTATAGGGGCGGAGGTTGCAGGGGAGCCCCAGCATTTT. Amino acids: CASSIGAEVAGEPQHF.

V and J are TRBV28 and TRBJ1-3; 9 bases line up with TRBD1. Germline V gene lookup returns CDR1 MDHEN and CDR2 SYDVKM. V shed 6 bases and J 0 bases; nucleotides not matched to a gene: 12. The CDR3 is 18 amino acids. In DNA form, the CDR3 reads TGTGCCAGCAGCCCCCGGGGACAGGGAAAAAGCTCTGGAAACACCATATATTTT. It translates to CASSPRGQGKSSGNTIYF.

CDR3 DNA sequence: TGTGCCAGCAGTTTTTCCGGCGTAGCTAACACTGAAGCTTTCTTT. This codes for CASSFSGVANTEAFF. The V call is TRBV28, the J call TRBJ1-1, with D uncertain. Trimming left V 3 bases short and J 2 bases short, with 13 bases between. Germline V gene lookup returns CDR1 MDHEN and CDR2 SYDVKM. The CDR3 sequence is 15 residues long.

The V and J genes are TRBV7-9 and TRBJ2-7, with a tentative D call TRBD1 (5 bases). V was cut by 2 bases and J by 6 bases, with 20 bases left in between. Germline V gives CDR1 SEHNR, CDR2 FQNEAQ (reference sequence). The CDR3 consists of 16 residues. CDR3: CASSLSSGRAVGEQYF. DNA for the CDR3: TGTGCCAGCAGCTTATCGTCCGGCAGGGCCGTCGGCGAGCAGTACTTC.